The 3 T cell receptor beta chains presented below share a single source sample, sequenced in a study of blood T cell repertoires in COVID-19. Sequencing used immunoSEQ multiplex PCR; TCRdb keeps in-frame clones, though not all of them. In the table there are under 550,000 clones, approximately 90% of which are singletons. The sequenced sample was peripheral blood. The receptor source for this set is a young man with COVID-19, enrolled during active disease.

The V and J genes are TRBV4-1 and TRBJ1-6; a possible D gene is TRBD1 (5 bases). Germline CDR1 MGHRA, CDR2 YSYEKL. Deletions cut 1 base from V and 8 bases from J, with 9 bases between. The CDR3 is made up of 14 amino acids. CDR3 coding DNA: TGCGCCAGCAGCCAAGTTGCGGGGGATTCACCCCTCCACTTT. Translation: CASSQVAGDSPLHF.

The genes are TRBV6-1 and TRBJ2-7; tentative D call: TRBD1 (6 bases). V was pared by 2 bases and J by 5 bases, with 19 bases between. This CDR3 region has 16 residues. CDR1 and CDR2 (germline): MNHNS, SASEGT. The CDR3 here is CASSEQGRVGIDEQYF. The CDR3 nucleotides are TGTGCCAGCAGTGAACAGGGGCGGGTCGGAATCGACGAGCAGTACTTC.

V gene TRBV19 combines with J gene TRBJ2-7; 9 bases agree with TRBD1. The germline V gene has CDR1 LNHDA and CDR2 SQIVND (reference sequence). Trimming at V came to 6 bases and at J to 3 bases, leaving 9 bases not matched to a gene. The CDR3 consists of 15 residues. DNA of the CDR3: TGTGCCAGTAGAGTCACAGGGGGCTCGATCTACGAGCAGTACTTC. Translated: CASRVTGGSIYEQYF.